These 29 T cell receptor beta chains were all obtained from the same sample, sequenced in a study of blood T cells in healthy people across ages. A second 7 to 11 cycle PCR used barcoded and J-beta primers. Via MiXCR, TCRdb re-called the 5' RACE reads, giving one row per CDR3 protein. The data hold over a million distinct CDR3 sequences, with approximately 38% observed a single time. Specimen: blood. Source of these receptors: a woman between 18 and 29 years old in good health.

V gene TRBV7-2 combines with J gene TRBJ1-2, with a weak D call TRBD1 (6 bases). Germline V CDR1 and CDR2: SGHTA, FQGNSA. CDR3 length: 17 amino acids. The germline V and J ends were trimmed by 3 bases and 4 bases, with 21 bases remaining between them. CDR3 nucleotides: TGTGCCAGCAGCTTCGGGGGACCGGGGGGCAGGGCCTATGGCTACACCTTC. Amino acids: CASSFGGPGGRAYGYTF.

The chain is built from TRBV7-3 and TRBJ1-1, with D possibly TRBD1 on 6 matching bases. The CDR3 is 14 amino acids. V gave up 5 bases and J gave up 5 bases, with 15 bases separating them. The germline gives CDR1 SGHTA, CDR2 FQGTGA. The CDR3 loop reads CASSDTGRGTEAFF. Written as DNA, the CDR3 is TGTGCCAGCAGCGATACAGGGAGGGGGACTGAAGCTTTCTTT.

This clonotype was picked up one time. V and J are TRBV4-1 and TRBJ1-2; D is unclear. Germline V gene lookup returns CDR1 MGHRA and CDR2 YSYEKL. The V end lost 2 bases, the J end lost 2 bases, and 12 bases lay between the germline ends. The CDR3 loop spans 15 amino acids. CDR3 residues: CASSQTHSFNYGYTF. Written as DNA, the CDR3 is TGCGCCAGCAGCCAAACCCACAGCTTCAACTATGGCTACACCTTC.

This clonotype appeared a few times. V usage is TRBV6-5 and J usage is TRBJ2-7; 9 positions agree with TRBD2. This CDR3 has 16 residues. Germline trimming cut 7 bases from V and 3 bases from J; bases unmatched to any gene: 13. Per germline, CDR1 MNHEY and CDR2 SVGAGI. Here the CDR3 DNA reads TGTGCCAGCACTTATGCTCCTAGCGGGGTTAACTACGAGCAGTACTTC. It translates to CASTYAPSGVNYEQYF.

This clonotype was observed a few times. The chain has TRBV12-3 or TRBV12-4 and TRBJ2-1; 7 bases align to TRBD2. The CDR3 is 17 residues long. Trimming took 5 bases from V and 10 from J; bases not matched to a gene: 20. The CDR3 loop is CASSPGTGSGTYSEQFF. In nucleotides, the CDR3 is TGTGCCAGCAGTCCCGGTACGGGGAGCGGGACTTACTCGGAGCAGTTCTTC.

V usage is TRBV6-2 or TRBV6-3 and J usage is TRBJ1-1; no clear D gene. The CDR3 is made up of 15 amino acids. CDR1 and CDR2 from the germline V gene are MNHEY and SVGEGT. V shed 0 bases and J shed 1 base, with 9 bases lying between them. The CDR3 reads CASSYSTQRNTEAFF. The CDR3, as DNA: TGTGCCAGCAGTTACTCAACCCAGAGGAACACTGAAGCTTTCTTT.

The V and J genes are TRBV29-1 and TRBJ1-3, with TRBD1 matching 8 bases. V lost 6 bases to trimming and J lost 8 bases; unmatched junction nucleotides: 9. From germline, CDR1 is SQVTM and CDR2 ANQGSEA. This CDR3 region has 13 residues. The CDR3, as DNA: TGCAGCGTCCTCCCGGACAGGGTAGACACCATATATTTT. It translates to CSVLPDRVDTIYF.

The chain is built from TRBV5-1 and TRBJ2-2; TRBD2 aligns across 8 bases. The CDR3 covers 17 residues. Per germline, CDR1 SGHRS and CDR2 YFSETQ. V was clipped by 4 bases and J by 0 bases; unmatched bases: 8. The CDR3 protein is CASSRGTSLSNTGELFF. DNA for the CDR3: TGCGCCAGCAGCAGGGGGACTAGTCTATCGAACACCGGGGAGCTGTTTTTT.

This clonotype turned up a few times. V usage is TRBV7-9 and J usage is TRBJ2-2; possible D gene TRBD2, 5 bases. Trimming removed 5 bases at V and 2 bases at J, with 9 bases between. The CDR3 spans 14 residues. Germline-derived CDR1 and CDR2 are SEHNR and FQNEAQ (reference sequence). The DNA of the CDR3 is TGTGCCAGCAGCCCAGCGGCTAACACCGGGGAGCTGTTTTTT. Its translation: CASSPAANTGELFF.

The CDR3 coding sequence is TGCAGTGCTAGCCCAATCTTACGGGGCAACCTCTACGAGCAGTACTTC. Protein: CSASPILRGNLYEQYF. J is TRBJ2-7 and V is TRBV20-1; D possibly uses TRBD1 or TRBD2 (5 bases each). The CDR3 is 16 residues long. Trimming removed 3 bases at V and 3 bases at J, with 21 bases between. Looked up from germline, CDR1 is DFQATT and CDR2 is SNEGSKA (reference sequence).

The sample holds a few counts of this clonotype. The chain carries TRBV6-2 or TRBV6-3 and TRBJ2-7; 7 nucleotides match TRBD2. CDR3 length equals 16 residues. With V trimmed by 0 bases and J by 2 bases, 7 bases remained unmatched. In germline, CDR1 is MNHEY, CDR2 SVGEGT. In DNA form, the CDR3 reads TGTGCCAGCAGTTACTCGACGTGGCGGGAGACCTACGAGCAGTACTTC. Translated: CASSYSTWRETYEQYF.

The rearrangement joins TRBV20-1 to TRBJ2-3; 7 nucleotides line up with TRBD2. The V gene end was trimmed by 0 bases and the J gene end by 0 bases; junction bases not matched to a gene: 6. Germline assignment: CDR1 DFQATT and CDR2 SNEGSKA (reference sequence). The CDR3 is 16 amino acids. The CDR3 protein is CSARDRAGSSTDTQYF. CDR3 sequence (DNA): TGCAGTGCTAGAGACCGAGCGGGGTCTAGCACAGATACGCAGTATTTT.

This clonotype was detected only a few times. Compared with germline, one end of the junction differs, possibly owing to a read error. The CDR3 here is CSARRTGGTEAFF. Written as DNA, the CDR3 is TGCAGTGCTAGACGCACAGGGGGCACTGAGGCTTTCTTT. The V and J genes are TRBV20-1 and TRBJ1-1, with TRBD1 matching over 9 bases. Per the germline V gene, CDR1 is DFQATT and CDR2 is SNEGSKA (reference sequence). This CDR3 has 13 amino acids.

This clonotype was seen at least ten times. V gene TRBV9 combines with J gene TRBJ1-1; a possible D gene is TRBD1 (5 bases). The ends were cut back, 4 bases at V and 0 bases at J, with 7 bases in the middle. Germline CDR1 and CDR2: SGDLS and YYNGEE. This CDR3 is built from 13 residues. The CDR3 DNA reads TGTGCCAGCAGCCGGGGGGTGAACACTGAAGCTTTCTTT. It specifies CASSRGVNTEAFF.

The genes are TRBV9 and TRBJ1-2; D gene ambiguous. V lost 4 bases and J 8 bases, leaving 12 bases between the germline ends. Germline V gene sequence: CDR1 SGDLS, CDR2 YYNGEE. CDR3 length equals 12 residues. The CDR3, as DNA: TGTGCCAGCAGCCCCAGCGGACTCGGCTACACCTTC. Amino acid sequence: CASSPSGLGYTF.

This clonotype occurred a few times. The CDR3 DNA follows: TGTGCCAGCAGTCCATTATACGACAGGCCCGCCGTCTCCTACGAGCAGTACTTC. Translated: CASSPLYDRPAVSYEQYF. V and J are TRBV27 and TRBJ2-7; maybe TRBD1 (6 bases). The germline V gene has CDR1 MNHEY and CDR2 SMNVEV (reference sequence). Trimming took off 5 bases at V and 0 bases at J, with 23 bases between the two ends. The CDR3 runs to 18 residues.

The chain couples TRBV12-3 or TRBV12-4 to TRBJ2-1, with 14 bases matching TRBD2. The CDR3 totals 18 residues. The V and J ends lost 6 bases and 1 base, in that order; junction bases with no gene match: 8. The CDR3 protein is CASRTSGGALLSYNEQFF. In DNA form, the CDR3 reads TGTGCCAGCAGGACTAGCGGGGGGGCCCTACTATCCTACAATGAGCAGTTCTTC.

The rearrangement uses TRBV28 and TRBJ2-4; 10 bases map to TRBD1. Germline V lookup: CDR1 MDHEN, CDR2 SYDVKM. J gave up 13 bases and V 7 bases, and 16 bases lay outside the gene matches. CDR3 length: 15 amino acids. The CDR3, as DNA: TGTGCCAGCATCACTACGGGACAGGGGAACCTGGGGCAGTACTTC. Its translation: CASITTGQGNLGQYF. The whole variable domain, remainder taken from reference TRBV28 and TRBJ2-4, is DVKVTQSSRYLVKRTGEKVFLECVQDMDHENMFWYRQDPGLGLRLIYFSYDVKMKEKGDIPEGYSVSREKKERFSLILESASTNQTSMYLCASITTGQGNLGQYFGAGTRLSVL.

The chain combines TRBV6-1 with TRBJ2-7; TRBD1 might be the D (6 bases). Germline V CDR1 and CDR2: MNHNS, SASEGT. The CDR3 is 13 amino acids. The ends were cut back, 6 bases at V and 2 bases at J, with 11 bases in the middle. The CDR3 is CASRSRGAYEQYF. DNA of the CDR3: TGTGCCAGCAGGAGCAGGGGCGCCTACGAGCAGTACTTC.

The chain has TRBV7-2 and TRBJ2-1; D is possibly TRBD2 (5 bases). The CDR3 has 13 amino acids. From germline, CDR1 is SGHTA and CDR2 FQGNSA. V was cut by 8 bases and J by 4 bases, with 12 bases left in between. This CDR3 is CASVRGIYNEQFF. DNA of the CDR3: TGTGCCAGCGTTCGGGGAATTTACAATGAGCAGTTCTTC.

V usage is TRBV7-2 and J usage is TRBJ2-1; TRBD2 matches at 8 bases. The DNA end favors TRBJ2-7, so the J call may be wrong. Per the germline V gene, CDR1 is SGHTA and CDR2 is FQGNSA. The length of the CDR3 is 17 residues. CDR3 nucleotides: TGTGCCAGCAGCTTAGAGCTAGCGGGTAGCTCCTACAATGAGCAGTACTTC. Protein product: CASSLELAGSSYNEQYF.

This clonotype was seen many times. The chain employs TRBV28 and TRBJ2-4; TRBD2 matches at 8 bases. The J segment lost 5 bases and the V segment lost 2 bases, leaving 2 bases of the junction unmatched. Germline-derived CDR1 and CDR2 are MDHEN and SYDVKM. The CDR3 length is 14 residues. CDR3: CASSLSGGQNIQYF. As DNA, the CDR3 is TGTGCCAGCAGTTTAAGCGGGGGCCAAAACATTCAGTACTTC.

J is TRBJ2-5 and V is TRBV7-6; 16 bases line up with TRBD2. Germline values: CDR1 SGHVS, CDR2 FNYEAQ. The junction had 7 bases not matched to a gene; V was cut back by 1 base and J by 2 bases. This CDR3 comprises 19 residues. Written as DNA, the CDR3 is TGTGCCAGCAGCTTAGAAACGGGACTAGCGGGAGGGTGGCAAGAGACCCAGTACTTC. Translated: CASSLETGLAGGWQETQYF.

This clonotype was seen more than once but under ten times. The rearrangement links TRBV12-3 or TRBV12-4 to TRBJ1-4, with D perhaps matching TRBD1 (6 bases). V dropped 6 bases and J dropped 6 bases, with 20 bases sitting between them. This CDR3 spans 16 amino acids. Here the CDR3 reads CASRFGGTMEYEKLFF. Written as DNA, the CDR3 is TGTGCCAGCAGGTTCGGTGGGACAATGGAGTATGAAAAACTGTTTTTT.

J is TRBJ1-2 and V is TRBV7-9, with D hard to call. The CDR3 extends over 14 amino acids. Trimming shortened V by 6 bases and J by 4 bases, and 15 bases separated the two germline ends. Germline V gene lookup returns CDR1 SEHNR and CDR2 FQNEAQ (reference sequence). CDR3 residues: CASSSNPGSYGYTF. The CDR3 DNA sequence: TGTGCCAGCAGTTCGAACCCGGGATCCTATGGCTACACCTTC.

This clonotype was counted a single time. V usage is TRBV5-6 and J usage is TRBJ2-5; D uncertain. Trimming took off 4 bases at V and 1 base at J, with 11 bases between the two ends. The CDR3 has 14 residues. Germline V gives CDR1 SGHDT, CDR2 YYEEEE. CDR3 nucleotide sequence: TGTGCCAGCAGCCACGGACGCTTCCAAGAGACCCAGTACTTC. Translating it yields CASSHGRFQETQYF.

This clonotype showed up just a few times. The chain joins TRBV27 to TRBJ1-5; 9 positions agree with TRBD1. V trimming: 7 bases; J trimming: 4 bases; junction bases outside the gene matches: 8. The length of the CDR3 is 15 residues. The V gene's germline CDR1 is MNHEY and CDR2 SMNVEV (reference sequence). The CDR3 DNA sequence: TGTGCCAGCACCGAGGGACAGGGTGGTAATCAGCCCCAGCATTTT. Residues: CASTEGQGGNQPQHF.

This clonotype was counted between two and nine times. The gene calls are TRBV9 and TRBJ2-3; D perhaps matches TRBD2 (6 bases). The CDR3 consists of 15 residues. Trimming pared 1 base from V and 0 bases from J, leaving 9 bases between. CDR1 and CDR2 from the germline V gene are SGDLS and YYNGEE. The CDR3 coding sequence is TGTGCCAGCAGCGTACTGGGGACTAGCACAGATACGCAGTATTTT. Translated, it gives CASSVLGTSTDTQYF.

The chain carries TRBV7-6 and TRBJ1-5; the D is unclear. Germline CDR1 and CDR2: SGHVS and FNYEAQ. This CDR3 has 14 amino acids. V was pared by 4 bases and J by 7 bases, with 14 bases between. For the CDR3, the DNA is TGTGCCAGCAGCTCTTCAAGGAAAGGACAGCCCCAGCATTTT. This sequence encodes CASSSSRKGQPQHF. Full variable domain (remainder filled in from reference TRBV7-6 and TRBJ1-5): GAGVSQSPRYKVTKRGQDVALRCDPISGHVSLYWYRQALGQGPEFLTYFNYEAQQDKSGLPNDRFSAERPEGSISTLTIQRTEQRDSAMYRCASSSSRKGQPQHFGDGTRLSIL.